Given below is one T cell receptor (beta chain) in context. This sample stems from a study of blood T cell repertoires in COVID-19. As for the study in general: Material from acute and convalescent COVID-19 was sourced from the United States, Italy and Spain. Nucleic acid was either cDNA or gDNA, and it came from T cells, B-cell-depleted T cells, or PBMCs.

The CDR3 spans 17 residues. Trimming removed 1 base from V and 7 bases from J; junction bases left unmatched: 9. From germline, CDR1 is LNHNV and CDR2 YYDKDF (reference sequence). Original handling: By means of reference gene primer amplification, nucleated cell counts were estimated. The method was immunoSEQ multiplex PCR; TCRdb's version includes in-frame clones alone and lacks a portion of them. V, J and clone size reflect that table, while D and trimming were determined from the DNA. Here the sample spans 140,000 or so clones, around 80% being singletons. This clonotype was sampled from a woman aged 60 to 75 with acute or convalescent COVID-19. The chain joins TRBV15 to TRBJ1-6, with 8 bases that match TRBD1. The specimen sequenced was peripheral blood. Here the CDR3 DNA reads TGTGCCACCAGCAGAGGGGACGGACAGGGAAGGAATTCACCCCTCCACTTT. It is translated as CATSRGDGQGRNSPLHF.